These 14 T cell receptor beta chains came from one sample sequenced in a study of PD-1 blockade in classical Hodgkin lymphoma. The protocol was immunoSEQ multiplex PCR, while the TCRdb copy is restricted to in-frame clones and leaves out a portion. Here the sample spans about 31,000 clones, 81% being singletons. This sample's time point: cycle 4 day 1 (C4D1), after five to seven weeks of nivolumab. Following autologous stem cell transplantation, relapse occurred in every patient, and exposure to brentuximab vedotin varied. The specimen was peripheral blood mononuclear cells (PBMCs), collected before the fourth cycle of nivolumab. The receptor source for this set is a human donor with classical Hodgkin lymphoma.

The gene calls are TRBV4-3 and TRBJ1-6, with D maybe TRBD1 (6 bases). CDR1 is LGHNA, CDR2 YSLEER, per germline. Trimming shortened V by 0 bases and J by 9 bases, and 12 bases separated the two germline ends. This CDR3 contains 15 residues. This CDR3 reads CASSQDPGGGSPLHF. The CDR3 region has the DNA TGCGCCAGCAGCCAAGATCCGGGGGGCGGTTCACCCCTCCACTTT.

The chain carries TRBV5-1 and TRBJ1-4, with D unclear. V was trimmed by 4 bases and J by 8 bases, leaving 18 bases between them. Germline V gene lookup returns CDR1 SGHRS and CDR2 YFSETQ. The CDR3 extends over 15 amino acids. The CDR3, as DNA: TGCGCCAGCAGCCCCGGGGTTCGGCTGGGGGAAAAACTGTTTTTT. Translated, it gives CASSPGVRLGEKLFF.

The V call is TRBV15, the J call TRBJ1-1; D remains ambiguous. The CDR3 spans 14 residues. Germline CDR1 reads LNHNV; CDR2 reads YYDKDF (reference sequence). The V end lost 1 base, the J end lost 0 bases, and 6 bases lay between the germline ends. The DNA for the CDR3 is TGTGCCACCAGCAGAGCTGTAGTGAACACTGAAGCTTTCTTT. It codes for CATSRAVVNTEAFF.

The DNA for the CDR3 is TGTGCCAGCAGCCCGACCCTGGGTGCGGGGTTATCCTACGAGCAGTACTTC. This encodes CASSPTLGAGLSYEQYF. The V call is TRBV28, the J call TRBJ2-7, with D perhaps TRBD2 (6 bases). Germline CDR1 and CDR2: MDHEN and SYDVKM. The V gene lost 6 bases and the J gene lost 1 base, with 22 bases spanning the gap. This CDR3 has 17 amino acids. Based on the CDR3 plus reference TRBV28 and TRBJ2-7, the full variable domain is DVKVTQSSRYLVKRTGEKVFLECVQDMDHENMFWYRQDPGLGLRLIYFSYDVKMKEKGDIPEGYSVSREKKERFSLILESASTNQTSMYLCASSPTLGAGLSYEQYFGPGTRLTVT.

In its sample, this clone was seen a few times. Its ends do not fully match the called genes, so a read error is possible. The CDR3 DNA follows: TGTGCCAGTAGCATAGCGGCCCCTGGAGAGCAGTACTTC. Protein sequence: CASSIAAPGEQYF. The chain combines TRBV19 with TRBJ2-7; the D gene is possibly TRBD2 (6 bases). The germline gives CDR1 LNHDA, CDR2 SQIVND (reference sequence). The CDR3 is 13 residues long.

V and J are TRBV6-9 and TRBJ2-6; D is unclear. CDR3 size: 18 residues. V lost 4 bases, J lost 5 bases, and 21 bases lay in between. The germline CDR1 and CDR2 sequences are MNHGY and SVAAGI. In nucleotides, the CDR3 is TGTGCCAGCAGTTGCTGGAGCTTACGACAAAGTCGGGCCAACGTCCTGACTTTC. Translation gives CASSCWSLRQSRANVLTF.

The chain couples TRBV29-1 to TRBJ2-5; D perhaps matches TRBD1 (5 bases). Trimming stripped 4 bases from V and 9 bases from J, with 9 bases between. The CDR3 runs to 10 residues. Germline V gene data show CDR1 as SQVTM and CDR2 as ANQGSEA. CDR3 protein: CSVGLGAQYF. In DNA, the CDR3 is TGCAGCGTTGGTCTAGGGGCCCAGTACTTC.

This clone has just one count. The chain is built from TRBV30 and TRBJ2-1; 11 positions agree with TRBD2. The CDR3 spans 15 residues. V lost 4 bases to trimming and J lost 2 bases; unmatched junction nucleotides: 4. CDR1 GTSNPN and CDR2 SVGIG come from the germline V gene (reference sequence). The DNA of the CDR3 is TGTGCCTGGACTAGCGGGAGGAGAGCCTACAATGAGCAGTTCTTC. Protein product: CAWTSGRRAYNEQFF.

This chain connects TRBV5-1 to TRBJ2-5; 9 nucleotides line up with TRBD2. The germline V gene has CDR1 SGHRS and CDR2 YFSETQ. After removal of 4 bases from V and 4 bases from J, the junction contained 11 bases not matched to a gene. The length of the CDR3 is 16 residues. CDR3 amino acids: CASSAETSGGGETQYF. The CDR3 region has the DNA TGCGCCAGCAGCGCCGAGACTAGCGGTGGGGGAGAGACCCAGTACTTC.

This sequence joins TRBV4-1 and TRBJ1-1, with 12 bases aligning to TRBD1. The CDR3 length is 18 residues. Germline-derived CDR1 and CDR2 are MGHRA and YSYEKL. After removal of 2 bases from V and 0 bases from J, the junction contained 7 bases not matched to a gene. The CDR3, as DNA: TGCGCCAGCAGCCAACCTTCCGGGACAGGGGGCCTGAACACTGAAGCTTTCTTT. Protein sequence: CASSQPSGTGGLNTEAFF.

The gene calls are TRBV7-2 and TRBJ2-7; 7 bases are shared with TRBD2. With 1 base clipped from V and 3 bases from J, the junction kept 9 bases outside the gene matches. The CDR3 loop spans 16 amino acids. Germline loops: CDR1 SGHTA, CDR2 FQGNSA. DNA for the CDR3: TGTGCCAGCAGCTTAGGGTCGATGGGGGGGAGCTACGAGCAGTACTTC. This translates into CASSLGSMGGSYEQYF.

The V call is TRBV4-1, the J call TRBJ2-1, with 7 bases matching TRBD1. V gave up 5 bases and J gave up 6 bases; unmatched junction bases: 10. Germline CDR1 MGHRA, CDR2 YSYEKL. The CDR3 loop spans 15 amino acids. CDR3 sequence (DNA): TGCGCCAGCAGCTCCCCCGGGACAGTGGGCAATGAGCAGTTCTTC. Its protein is CASSSPGTVGNEQFF.

V is TRBV19 and J is TRBJ1-1, with D unclear. This CDR3 contains 12 residues. The V end was cut by 1 base, the J end by 9 bases, with 9 bases between. From germline, CDR1 is LNHDA and CDR2 SQIVND (reference sequence). As DNA, the CDR3 is TGTGCCAGTAGTATAGTTCCAGGCAAAGCTTTCTTT. This codes for CASSIVPGKAFF.

The J gene is TRBJ2-2, the V gene TRBV6-5, with 12 positions matching TRBD2. The CDR3 has 16 residues. Germline V gives CDR1 MNHEY, CDR2 SVGAGI. Trimming took 4 bases from V and 4 from J; bases not matched to a gene: 4. The CDR3 sequence: CASSSSGRAVTGELFF. For the CDR3, the DNA is TGTGCCAGCAGTTCTAGCGGGAGGGCCGTCACCGGGGAGCTGTTTTTT.